What follows are 7 T cell receptor beta chains derived from one specimen sequenced in a study of post-analysis software for immune sequencing data. Whole-study results and caveats: Patients used several TRBV segments, including TRBV5-6, TRBV5-1 and TRBV20-1, more often than controls.

Unique molecular identifiers featured in each of the TCR beta cDNA libraries. TCRdb itself ran the PCR reads through MiXCR, one entry per CDR3 protein. The data show hundreds of thousands of distinct CDR3 sequences, around 40% seen once. These receptors' antigens are unknown. What was sequenced was blood. These TCRs come from a girl under 18 with multiple sclerosis.

This chain connects TRBV27 to TRBJ2-1; D remains unclear. The CDR3 contains 14 residues. CDR1 MNHEY and CDR2 SMNVEV come from the germline V gene (reference sequence). V dropped 5 bases and J dropped 6 bases, with 14 bases sitting between them. DNA of the CDR3: TGTGCCAGCAGTCCCGCAGCTACTTTCAATGAGCAGTTCTTC. Its protein is CASSPAATFNEQFF.

This clonotype has more than one count but fewer than ten. V is TRBV27 and J is TRBJ1-1; 8 positions match TRBD1. With V trimmed by 4 bases and J by 5 bases, 0 bases remained unmatched. Germline V gene sequence: CDR1 MNHEY, CDR2 SMNVEV (reference sequence). The CDR3 loop spans 12 amino acids. The CDR3 region has the DNA TGTGCCAGCAGTTACAGGGGGACTGAAGCTTTCTTT. It yields the protein CASSYRGTEAFF.

The sample holds a few counts of this clonotype. The CDR3 bases are TGTGCCAGCAGCTTTAGCGGGCTTACCTACAATGAGCAGTTCTTC. This encodes CASSFSGLTYNEQFF. The chain joins TRBV7-9 to TRBJ2-1, with TRBD2 matching over 7 bases. The V gene's germline CDR1 is SEHNR and CDR2 FQNEAQ (reference sequence). The CDR3 has 15 residues. V lost 3 bases, J lost 2 bases, and 4 bases stayed unmatched.

This clonotype was counted a few times. The chain couples TRBV7-2 to TRBJ1-1; a weak D match, TRBD1 (6 bases). The CDR3 consists of 15 residues. Trimming took 2 bases from V and 3 from J, leaving 13 bases between them. The germline CDR1 and CDR2 sequences are SGHTA and FQGNSA. The CDR3 nucleotides are TGTGCCAGCAGCTTATCAGGGGAGTGGCACACTGAAGCTTTCTTT. Its protein product is CASSLSGEWHTEAFF.

The chain recombines TRBV20-1 with TRBJ2-5, with 11 bases aligning to TRBD2. Germline V gives CDR1 DFQATT, CDR2 SNEGSKA (reference sequence). Germline trimming cut 5 bases from V and 2 bases from J; bases unmatched to any gene: 10. The CDR3 consists of 16 residues. Here the CDR3 DNA reads TGCAGTGCTTCACGAGGTCTAGCGGGAGGACAAGAGACCCAGTACTTC. Encoded protein: CSASRGLAGGQETQYF.

The V gene is TRBV6-2 or TRBV6-3, the J gene TRBJ2-7, with D tentatively TRBD1 or TRBD2 (5 bases each). This CDR3 has 15 amino acids. The V end lost 0 bases, the J end lost 3 bases, and 12 bases lay between the germline ends. Germline values: CDR1 MNHEY, CDR2 SVGEGT. This CDR3 reads CASSYSGESGYEQYF. The CDR3, as DNA: TGTGCCAGCAGTTACTCAGGGGAGAGTGGCTACGAGCAGTACTTC.

A few counts support this clonotype. The rearrangement joins TRBV29-1 to TRBJ2-1; no definite D call. Germline CDR1 reads SQVTM; CDR2 reads ANQGSEA. The CDR3 spans 17 residues. The germline V and J ends were trimmed by 4 bases and 2 bases, with 21 bases remaining between them. The CDR3 region has the DNA TGCAGCGTTGTACCCCTCGGATCCGGAGTTCCCTACAATGAGCAGTTCTTC. Translating gives CSVVPLGSGVPYNEQFF.